Sequencing of this T cell receptor (beta chain) was carried out in a study of shared clonotypes between healthy human individuals. In germline, CDR1 is SGHTA, CDR2 FQGNSA. The CDR3 totals 15 residues. Trimming stripped 1 base from V and 4 bases from J, with 13 bases between. Clones were read by immunoSEQ multiplex PCR, and TCRdb kept only the in-frame ones, dropping some. The data contain 490,000 or so clones, less than 80% of them seen just once; the ten biggest clones take up about an eighth. This clonotype originated in a woman in her 40s in good health. Some clones in this sample may be carry-over from other donors' samples. Material for sequencing was PBMCs. This chain links TRBV7-2 with TRBJ2-5, with a tentative D call TRBD2 (5 bases). The CDR3 coding sequence is TGTGCCAGCAGCTTAGTAGAGGGAGTGGGAGAGACCCAGTACTTC. As protein: CASSLVEGVGETQYF. The whole variable domain, remainder taken from reference TRBV7-2 and TRBJ2-5, is GAGVSQSPSNKVTEKGKDVELRCDPISGHTALYWYRQSLGQGLEFLIYFQGNSAPDKSGLPSDRFSAERTGGSVSTLTIQRTQQEDSAVYLCASSLVEGVGETQYFGPGTRLLVL.